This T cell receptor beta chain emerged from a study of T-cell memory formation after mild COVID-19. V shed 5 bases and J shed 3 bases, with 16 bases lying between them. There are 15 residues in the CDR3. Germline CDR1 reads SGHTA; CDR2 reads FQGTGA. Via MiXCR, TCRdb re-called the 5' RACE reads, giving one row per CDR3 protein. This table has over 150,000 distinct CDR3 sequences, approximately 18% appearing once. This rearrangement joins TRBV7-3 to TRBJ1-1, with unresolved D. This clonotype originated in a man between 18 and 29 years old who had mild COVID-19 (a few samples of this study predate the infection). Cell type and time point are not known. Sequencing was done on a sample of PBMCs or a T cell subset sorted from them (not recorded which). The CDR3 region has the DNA TGTGCCAGCAGCCGCCTCTCTAGACTGGACACTGAAGCTTTCTTT. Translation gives CASSRLSRLDTEAFF.